This record covers a single TCR beta chain. Its target antigen remains unknown. No qualities accompany the bases; no much larger clone lies one base away. For repertoire sequencing, TCR beta CDR3 regions were amplified from RNA transcripts. HTBI primers and the Qiagen OneStep RT-PCR kit were used in a first-round RT-PCR, which was followed by a second-round multiplex PCR, size selection and purification. Libraries were sequenced on an Illumina HiSeq2000 using paired-end 100 bp reads. Per the source publication's procedure: SOAPnuke was used for read processing, and reads with adapters, uncalled bases, a mean Phred below 15, or no exact constant-primer or identifier match were discarded. COPE v1.2.5 was used to merge high-quality paired reads. Each unique nucleotide sequence was treated as a clonotype, and MiTCR v1.1 was used to align the clonotypes to the IMGT TRB V, D and J references. Analysis was restricted to V-J combinations with a frequency above 0.0001, which covered about 99% of repertoires. For each V-J combination, a TCR clonal expansion and chaos score was defined as the ratio of F50 clonal expansion to chaos observed in the TCRdist matrix. Features were reduced by Welch's t-statistics and random forest to around 14 V-J combinations, which fed a naive Bayes classifier. The similarity between thyroid and blood repertoires was quantified using the Morisita-Horn index. TCRdb reprocessing: public reads trimmed at Q25 with fastp, clones called with MiXCR, in-frame beta chains kept. Each entry is one CDR3 protein sequence, shown with its most common DNA and genes. TCRdb's processing, not the authors', yielded these V and J calls. Recorded for this sample are roughly 400,000 distinct CDR3 sequences; about 15% of them occurred a single time. The ten biggest clones cover 2% to 3% of the sample.

The sample is drawn from a study of Graves' ophthalmopathy and Graves' hyperthyroidism (dated by TCRdb to between 2017 and 2018). Describing the broader study: Peripheral blood was collected before any treatment was given, at the time of initial diagnosis. The study used TCR beta repertoire signatures to distinguish Graves' ophthalmopathy from Graves' hyperthyroidism and to predict progression to ophthalmopathy. In total, some 140 blood samples were TCR-sequenced: 40 to 45 ophthalmopathy, around 75 hyperthyroidism and approximately 17 hyperthyroidism-to-ophthalmopathy patients. To explore V-J signatures distinguishing ophthalmopathy from hyperthyroidism, a discovery set of about a hundred patients (more than 40 ophthalmopathy, around 55 stable hyperthyroidism) was enrolled. For independent validation, a separate cohort was made up of roughly 19 hyperthyroidism patients plus 17 patients who later progressed from hyperthyroidism to ophthalmopathy. In five or six hyperthyroidism patients, the T-cell repertoire of thyroid tissue was compared with the T-cell repertoire of blood. Following sampling, methimazole starting at 30 mg daily was administered to hyperthyroidism patients, and high-dose intravenous methylprednisolone was administered to ophthalmopathy patients.

Stable hyperthyroidism was defined as no progression to ophthalmopathy within 18 months of follow-up. The hyperthyroidism patients were 18 to 65 years old and newly diagnosed, with a disease duration of less than 2 months. Anyone with other autoimmune diseases, uncontrolled infections, pregnancy or lactation was excluded from the study. Clinical symptoms, serum thyroxine, TRAb, thyroid ultrasound and orbital computed tomography were used for diagnosis. Using Ficoll-Paque density gradient centrifugation, PBMCs were isolated from 8.5 to 10 ml of fresh peripheral blood. Total RNA was extracted using Trizol reagent, and RNA quality was checked on an Agilent 2100 Bioanalyzer. Study-wide findings and limitations: Sample size was not statistically predetermined, and group allocation was not concealed from the investigators. Most expanded thyroid clonotypes with a frequency above 0.001 also appeared in blood, which suggests that blood repertoires may reflect the immune response in the thyroid. In validation, the model predicted ophthalmopathy progression with about 71% sensitivity and 72.22% specificity; some 13 predicted patients were CT-confirmed with GO in a median of roughly 6.8 months. Ophthalmopathy was separated from stable hyperthyroidism by the 13-signature model with more than 85% sensitivity and just under 84% specificity in cross-validation and with 80%/75% in the test set.

Inclusive of the bounding cysteine and phenylalanine, the CDR3 is 15 residues long. The read is trimmed to its CDR3 DNA, 45 bases read in frame from base 1. V and J are trimmed by 7 bases and 2 bases, and the gene matches miss 9 bases of the junction. As encoded in the germline V gene (reference sequence), CDR1 is SEHNR while CDR2 is FQNEAQ. Sequenced input: peripheral blood. The TCR comes from an adult woman with stable Graves' hyperthyroidism. Recombination connected TRBV7-9 to TRBJ2-3; 7 of the junction bases match TRBD1. The CDR3 reads as follows: CASIAPKGATDTQYF. The sequence in DNA is TGTGCCAGCATCGCCCCGAAGGGGGCCACAGATACGCAGTATTTT.